The clone carrying this TCR beta chain is large in the sample. Its target is unknown. Other DNA sequences of this sample code for an identical CDR3. The data originate from a study of brain metastases from non-small cell lung cancer. With 4 bases clipped from V and 2 bases from J, the junction kept 12 bases outside the gene matches. Germline V gene sequence: CDR1 SGHRS, CDR2 YFSETQ. The CDR3 contains 18 residues. The method was immunoSEQ multiplex PCR; TCRdb's version includes in-frame clones alone and lacks a portion of them. The table includes 2,100 or so clones, approximately 80% detected once. Study-wide results and limits: TCR repertoires overlapped largely between brain metastases and matched primaries.

The chain is built from TRBV5-1 and TRBJ2-1, with TRBD2 matching over 10 bases. The sequenced sample consisted of tissue from a brain metastasis. The TCR sequence derives from a donor aged 40 or older with non-small cell lung cancer. CDR3 sequence reads: CASSASGTSEPTYNEQFF. The CDR3 DNA sequence: TGCGCCAGCAGCGCCTCTGGGACTAGCGAGCCAACCTACAATGAGCAGTTCTTC.